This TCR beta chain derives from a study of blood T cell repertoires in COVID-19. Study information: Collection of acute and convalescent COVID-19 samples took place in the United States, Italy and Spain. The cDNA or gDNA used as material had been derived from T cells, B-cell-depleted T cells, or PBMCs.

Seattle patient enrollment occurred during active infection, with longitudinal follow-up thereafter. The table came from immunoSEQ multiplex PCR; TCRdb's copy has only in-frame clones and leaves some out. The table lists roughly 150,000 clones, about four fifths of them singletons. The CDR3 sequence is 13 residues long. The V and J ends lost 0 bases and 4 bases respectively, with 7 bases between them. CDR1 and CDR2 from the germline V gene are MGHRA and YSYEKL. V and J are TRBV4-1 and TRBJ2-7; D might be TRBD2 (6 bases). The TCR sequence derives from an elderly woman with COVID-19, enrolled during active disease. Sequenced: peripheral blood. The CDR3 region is CASSQEEGYEQYF. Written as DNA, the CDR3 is TGCGCCAGCAGCCAAGAGGAGGGATACGAGCAGTACTTC.